This is a list of T cell receptor beta chains from one sample in a study of CD8 T cells in Susac syndrome. TCRdb reanalysed the immunoSEQ multiplex PCR reads using MiXCR and keeps one entry per CDR3 protein. This sample has 110,000 to 150,000 distinct CDR3 sequences, with approximately 96% found just once. The sequenced sample was CD4+ T cells from PBMCs. Receptors originate from a human donor with Susac syndrome. Both conserved end residues are part of each CDR3. Fields, in order: V gene, clone size, D gene, CDR3 length, J gene, CDR3 DNA, CDR3 protein. A D gene is named only where the DNA matches it firmly. Clone size is not always given. Where it is, it says once, few, many or a class for expanded clones.

v_gene: TRBV15; abundance: once; d_gene: -; len: 18; j_gene: TRBJ2-3; CDR3nt: TGTGCCACCAGCAGAGATCGCGGCAGACTACGCGGCACAGATACGCAGTATTTT; CDR3aa: CATSRDRGRLRGTDTQYF
v_gene: TRBV18; abundance: -; d_gene: -; len: 14; j_gene: TRBJ2-7; CDR3nt: TGTGCCAGCTCCACCCGGGGGGCAGGCTACGAGCAGTACTTC; CDR3aa: CASSTRGAGYEQYF
v_gene: TRBV14; abundance: -; d_gene: -; len: 15; j_gene: TRBJ1-6; CDR3nt: TGTGCCAGCAGCCAAGATCGCCCGGGGAATTCACCCCTCCACTTT; CDR3aa: CASSQDRPGNSPLHF
v_gene: TRBV18; abundance: -; d_gene: TRBD1; len: 13; j_gene: TRBJ1-2; CDR3nt: TGTGCCACAACTGGACAGGGCAACTATGGCTACACCTTC; CDR3aa: CATTGQGNYGYTF
v_gene: TRBV4-1; abundance: once; d_gene: TRBD2; len: 16; j_gene: TRBJ2-2; CDR3nt: TGCGCCAGCAGCCAGGGTAGCGGGAGGGAAACCGGGGAGCTGTTTTTT; CDR3aa: CASSQGSGRETGELFF
v_gene: TRBV7-9; abundance: -; d_gene: -; len: 13; j_gene: TRBJ2-7; CDR3nt: TGTGCCAGCAGCTTAGCGGGGCCCTACGAGCAGTACTTC; CDR3aa: CASSLAGPYEQYF
v_gene: TRBV20-1; abundance: -; d_gene: TRBD2; len: 15; j_gene: TRBJ2-1; CDR3nt: TGCAGTGCTGCGAGGGCTAGCGGGAGGTGGAATGAGCAGTTCTTC; CDR3aa: CSAARASGRWNEQFF
v_gene: TRBV5-6; abundance: -; d_gene: -; len: 11; j_gene: TRBJ2-1; CDR3nt: TGTGCCAGCAGCTTGTTACAAGAGCAGTTCTTC; CDR3aa: CASSLLQEQFF
v_gene: TRBV12-3/TRBV12-4; abundance: -; d_gene: -; len: 11; j_gene: TRBJ2-7; CDR3nt: TGTGCCAGCAGCCGTTACTACGAGCAGTACTTC; CDR3aa: CASSRYYEQYF
v_gene: TRBV6-5; abundance: -; d_gene: TRBD1; len: 16; j_gene: TRBJ2-1; CDR3nt: TGTGCCAGCAGCTACCGGGGACAGGGGGTCAACAATGAGCAGTTCTTC; CDR3aa: CASSYRGQGVNNEQFF
v_gene: TRBV6-4; abundance: -; d_gene: TRBD2; len: 15; j_gene: TRBJ2-1; CDR3nt: TGTGCCAGCAGCGCTATAGCGGGCTCCTACAATGAGCAGTTCTTC; CDR3aa: CASSAIAGSYNEQFF
v_gene: TRBV24-1; abundance: -; d_gene: TRBD2; len: 17; j_gene: TRBJ2-5; CDR3nt: TGTGCCACCAGTGACGCCACTAGCGGGAGGGCCTCAGAGACCCAGTACTTC; CDR3aa: CATSDATSGRASETQYF
v_gene: TRBV4-1; abundance: -; d_gene: -; len: 16; j_gene: TRBJ2-1; CDR3nt: TGCGCCAGCAGCCAAGGCGGGGAGCTGGTTAACAATGAGCAGTTCTTC; CDR3aa: CASSQGGELVNNEQFF
v_gene: TRBV20-1; abundance: -; d_gene: TRBD2; len: 18; j_gene: TRBJ2-1; CDR3nt: TGCAGTGCTAGGACTAGCGGGGGGGCCCTCGGCTCCTACAATGAGCAGTTCTTC; CDR3aa: CSARTSGGALGSYNEQFF
v_gene: TRBV11-2; abundance: -; d_gene: -; len: 13; j_gene: TRBJ2-3; CDR3nt: TGTGCCAGCAGCTTTCCTAACACAGATACGCAGTATTTT; CDR3aa: CASSFPNTDTQYF
v_gene: TRBV20-1; abundance: -; d_gene: -; len: 12; j_gene: TRBJ1-4; CDR3nt: TGCAGTGCTCTCTCCACTTATGAAAAACTGTTTTTT; CDR3aa: CSALSTYEKLFF
v_gene: TRBV3-1; abundance: -; d_gene: -; len: 17; j_gene: TRBJ2-5; CDR3nt: TGTGCCAGCAGCCAAGATCAGCCAGGGGCACCACAAGAGACCCAGTACTTC; CDR3aa: CASSQDQPGAPQETQYF